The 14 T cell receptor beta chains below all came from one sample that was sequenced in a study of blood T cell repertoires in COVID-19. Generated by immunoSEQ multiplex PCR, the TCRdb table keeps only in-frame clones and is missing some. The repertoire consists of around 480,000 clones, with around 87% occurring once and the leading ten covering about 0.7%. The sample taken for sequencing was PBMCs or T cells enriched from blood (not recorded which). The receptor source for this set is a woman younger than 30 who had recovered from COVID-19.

The CDR3 DNA sequence: TGCGCCAGCAGCTTCGCCGGGAGGCTGTTTTTT. This gives the protein CASSFAGRLFF. The genes are TRBV5-1 and TRBJ2-2; a possible D gene is TRBD2 (6 bases). The CDR3 extends over 11 amino acids. CDR1 and CDR2 from the germline V gene are SGHRS and YFSETQ. Trimming took off 2 bases at V and 13 bases at J, with 9 bases between the two ends. The variable domain in full, with the rest retrieved from reference TRBV5-1 and TRBJ2-2, is KAGVTQTPRYLIKTRGQQVTLSCSPISGHRSVSWYQQTPGQGLQFLFEYFSETQRNKGNFPGRFSGRQFSNSRSEMNVSTLELGDSALYLCASSFAGRLFFGEGSRLTVL.

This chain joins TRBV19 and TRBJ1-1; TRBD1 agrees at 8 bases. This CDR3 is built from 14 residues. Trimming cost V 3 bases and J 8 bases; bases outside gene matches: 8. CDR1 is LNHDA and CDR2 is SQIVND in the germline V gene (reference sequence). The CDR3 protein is CASSMLSRGREAFF. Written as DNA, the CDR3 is TGTGCCAGTAGTATGCTTAGCAGGGGGCGCGAAGCTTTCTTT.

CDR3 loop: CATSDSGTSGADTQYF. CDR3 sequence (DNA): TGTGCCACCAGTGATTCCGGGACTAGCGGCGCAGATACGCAGTATTTT. V is TRBV24-1 and J is TRBJ2-3, with TRBD2 matching 11 bases. The CDR3 runs to 16 residues. J lost 4 bases, V lost 2 bases, and 4 bases had no gene match. The germline gives CDR1 KGHDR, CDR2 SFDVKD.

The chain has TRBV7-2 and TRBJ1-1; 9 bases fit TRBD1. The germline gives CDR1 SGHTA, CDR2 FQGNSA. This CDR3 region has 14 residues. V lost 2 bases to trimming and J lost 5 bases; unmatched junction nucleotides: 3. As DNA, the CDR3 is TGTGCCAGCAGCTTATCGGACAGGGGTACTGAAGCTTTCTTT. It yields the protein CASSLSDRGTEAFF.

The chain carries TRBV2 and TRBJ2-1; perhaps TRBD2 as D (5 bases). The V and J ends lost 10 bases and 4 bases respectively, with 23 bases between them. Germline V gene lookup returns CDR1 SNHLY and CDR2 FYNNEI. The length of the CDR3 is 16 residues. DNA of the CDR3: TGTGCCACGACGACCAGAGTAATTTGGGAGTACAATGAGCAGTTCTTC. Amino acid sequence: CATTTRVIWEYNEQFF.

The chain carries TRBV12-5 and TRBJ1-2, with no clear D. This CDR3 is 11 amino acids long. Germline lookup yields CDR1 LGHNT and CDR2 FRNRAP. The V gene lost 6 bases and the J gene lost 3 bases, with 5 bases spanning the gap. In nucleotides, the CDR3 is TGTGCTAGTGGAATCGACTATGGCTACACCTTC. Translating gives CASGIDYGYTF.

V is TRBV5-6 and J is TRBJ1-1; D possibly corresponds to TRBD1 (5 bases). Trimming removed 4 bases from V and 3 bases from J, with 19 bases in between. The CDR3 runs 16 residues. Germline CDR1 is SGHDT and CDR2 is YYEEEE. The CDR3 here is CASSPWGVWTDTEAFF. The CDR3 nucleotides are TGTGCCAGCAGCCCTTGGGGGGTCTGGACCGACACTGAAGCTTTCTTT.

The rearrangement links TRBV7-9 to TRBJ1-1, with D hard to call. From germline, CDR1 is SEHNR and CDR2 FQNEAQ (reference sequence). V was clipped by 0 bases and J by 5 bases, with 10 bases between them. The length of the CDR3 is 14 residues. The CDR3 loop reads CASSLAGPGTEAFF. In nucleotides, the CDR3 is TGTGCCAGCAGCTTAGCCGGGCCGGGGACTGAAGCTTTCTTT.

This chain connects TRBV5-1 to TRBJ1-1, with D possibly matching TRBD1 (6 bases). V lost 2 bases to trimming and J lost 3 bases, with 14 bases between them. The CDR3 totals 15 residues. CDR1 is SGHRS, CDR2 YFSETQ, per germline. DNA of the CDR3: TGCGCCAGCAGCTTCACAGGGCCCTCGGACACTGAAGCTTTCTTT. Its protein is CASSFTGPSDTEAFF.

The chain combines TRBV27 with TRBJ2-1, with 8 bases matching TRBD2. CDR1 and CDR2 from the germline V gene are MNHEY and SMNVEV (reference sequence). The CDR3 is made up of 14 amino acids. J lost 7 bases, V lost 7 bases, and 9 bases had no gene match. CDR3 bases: TGTGCCAGCAAGGCGTCCGGGGGGGAGAATGAGCAGTTCTTC. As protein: CASKASGGENEQFF.

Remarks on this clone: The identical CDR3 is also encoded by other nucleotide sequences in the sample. This chain's CDR3 is CASSFDRNTEAFF. CDR3 nucleotide sequence: TGCGCCAGCAGCTTCGACAGGAACACTGAAGCTTTCTTT. This chain connects TRBV5-1 to TRBJ1-1, with D possibly being TRBD1 (5 bases). Trimming stripped 2 bases from V and 1 base from J, with 6 bases between. The CDR3 sequence is 13 residues long. Germline CDR1 reads SGHRS; CDR2 reads YFSETQ.

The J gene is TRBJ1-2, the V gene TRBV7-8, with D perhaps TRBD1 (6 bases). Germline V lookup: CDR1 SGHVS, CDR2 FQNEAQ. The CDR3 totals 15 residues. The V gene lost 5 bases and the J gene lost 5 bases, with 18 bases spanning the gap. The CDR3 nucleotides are TGTGCCAGCAGCCCCACTAGGACAGTATTTTATGGCTACACCTTC. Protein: CASSPTRTVFYGYTF.

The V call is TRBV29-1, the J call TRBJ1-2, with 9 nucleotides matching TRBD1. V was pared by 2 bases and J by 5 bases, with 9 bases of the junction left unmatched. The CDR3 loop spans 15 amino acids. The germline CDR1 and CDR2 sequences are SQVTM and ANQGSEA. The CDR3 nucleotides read TGCAGCGTTGAAAAAAGGGGACAGGGTGGTTATGGCTACACCTTC. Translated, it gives CSVEKRGQGGYGYTF.

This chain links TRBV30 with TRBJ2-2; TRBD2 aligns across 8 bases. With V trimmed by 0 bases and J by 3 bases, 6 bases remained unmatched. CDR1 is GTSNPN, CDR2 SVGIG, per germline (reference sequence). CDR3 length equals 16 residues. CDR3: CAWSVGGGGYTGELFF. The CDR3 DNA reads TGTGCCTGGAGTGTAGGTGGCGGGGGGTACACCGGGGAGCTGTTTTTT.